One and the same sample provided the 25 T cell receptor beta chains below, sequenced in a study of T-cell reconstitution after alpha-beta-depleted transplantation in children. Library preparation (for TCRbeta) was performed with unique molecular identifiers. Each CDR3 protein gets one entry after TCRdb re-called the PCR reads with MiXCR. This table has some 500,000 distinct CDR3 sequences, around 20% appearing once. This sample comprised PBMCs from the stem cell graft donor, obtained from the stem cell graft. The receptors shown here come from a human donor who donated a stem cell graft to a child with acute lymphoblastic leukemia.

This clonotype was seen more than once but under ten times. The chain has TRBV29-1 and TRBJ2-5; the D call may be TRBD1 or TRBD2 (5 bases each). The CDR3 runs to 15 residues. Trimming removed 5 bases at V and 2 bases at J, with 18 bases between. Germline V lookup: CDR1 SQVTM, CDR2 ANQGSEA. CDR3 coding DNA: TGCAGCGTTCGGGGCAGGGCCCCGCTTCAAGAGACCCAGTACTTC. This sequence encodes CSVRGRAPLQETQYF.

The chain joins TRBV3-1 to TRBJ2-1; 7 positions match TRBD2. The CDR3 has 13 amino acids. Germline CDR1 LGHDT, CDR2 YNNKEL (reference sequence). Losses at the gene ends were 1 base for V and 9 bases for J; bases not matched to a gene: 3. The DNA for the CDR3 is TGTGCCAGCAGCCAAGTCGGGGGGTTTGAGCAGTTCTTC. As protein: CASSQVGGFEQFF.

The CDR3 sequence is CASSLGAFF. The CDR3 DNA follows: TGTGCCAGCAGCTTAGGAGCTTTCTTT. The chain uses TRBV13 and TRBJ1-1, with D unresolved. This CDR3 comprises 9 residues. Germline assignment: CDR1 PRHDT and CDR2 FYEKMQ (reference sequence). V lost 0 bases, J lost 10 bases, and 0 bases lay in between.

The sample holds a few counts of this clonotype. The chain links TRBV3-1 to TRBJ1-3; the match to TRBD1 covers 10 bases. The CDR3 sequence is 18 residues long. Germline V gives CDR1 LGHDT, CDR2 YNNKEL (reference sequence). V lost 5 bases and J lost 0; bases outside the gene matches: 10. CDR3 protein: CASSARDRGLSSGNTIYF. CDR3 DNA sequence: TGTGCCAGCAGCGCCCGGGACAGGGGCTTGAGCTCTGGAAACACCATATATTTT.

The chain is built from TRBV29-1 and TRBJ2-3; D uncertain. The CDR3 runs to 13 residues. Germline lookup yields CDR1 SQVTM and CDR2 ANQGSEA. Trimming shortened V by 6 bases and J by 0 bases, and 10 bases separated the two germline ends. In DNA form, the CDR3 reads TGCAGCGTAGGGCAGCCTAGCACAGATACGCAGTATTTT. It codes for CSVGQPSTDTQYF.

This clonotype was detected a few times. This chain links TRBV5-1 with TRBJ2-7; a weak D match, TRBD1 (7 bases). CDR3 length equals 14 residues. The germline V gene has CDR1 SGHRS and CDR2 YFSETQ. With 3 bases removed from V and 0 bases from J, the gap between germline ends came to 10 bases. CDR3 amino acids: CASSWGDSSYEQYF. CDR3 in DNA: TGCGCCAGCAGCTGGGGGGACAGCTCCTACGAGCAGTACTTC.

This clonotype was detected a few times. This chain joins TRBV5-1 and TRBJ2-3, with 7 bases identical to TRBD2. Trimming took 3 bases from V and 4 from J; bases not matched to a gene: 17. The CDR3 runs 18 residues. Germline V CDR1 and CDR2: SGHRS, YFSETQ. CDR3 sequence (DNA): TGCGCCAGCAGCTGGCGGCAGCATAGGGCGGGAGCGCCAGATACGCAGTATTTT. The encoded protein is CASSWRQHRAGAPDTQYF.

This clonotype turned up a few times. The chain joins TRBV7-2 to TRBJ1-2; 7 bases map to TRBD1. This CDR3 has 14 amino acids. V dropped 1 base and J dropped 3; count of bases not matched to a gene: 2. Germline V gene lookup returns CDR1 SGHTA and CDR2 FQGNSA. CDR3 protein: CASSLDRGHYGYTF. CDR3 coding DNA: TGTGCCAGCAGCTTAGACAGGGGACACTATGGCTACACCTTC.

This clonotype was counted a few times. The junction departs from the called germline gene at one end, perhaps through a read error. CDR3 protein: CASSRGTPELFF. Written as DNA, the CDR3 is TGTGCCAGCAGCAGAGGGACTCCCGAGCTGTTCTTC. The chain is built from TRBV7-9 and TRBJ2-1, with D maybe TRBD2 (6 bases). The CDR3 is made up of 12 amino acids. Germline CDR1 SEHNR, CDR2 FQNEAQ (reference sequence).

The gene calls are TRBV20-1 and TRBJ2-2; 13 bases agree with TRBD2. This CDR3 contains 16 residues. In germline, CDR1 is DFQATT, CDR2 SNEGSKA (reference sequence). V shed 6 bases and J 4 bases; nucleotides not matched to a gene: 8. The CDR3 loop reads CSAKRTSGSGTGELFF. The DNA for the CDR3 is TGCAGTGCCAAGAGGACTAGCGGGAGCGGCACCGGGGAGCTGTTTTTT.

The chain uses TRBV28 and TRBJ1-1; tentatively, D is TRBD1 (5 bases). CDR3 length: 16 residues. Germline V lookup: CDR1 MDHEN, CDR2 SYDVKM. Trimming took 1 base from V and 2 from J, leaving 14 bases between them. The CDR3 loop is CASSLLMGQQNTEAFF. Here the CDR3 DNA reads TGTGCCAGCAGTTTATTGATGGGGCAACAAAACACTGAAGCTTTCTTT.

This clonotype has more than one count but fewer than ten. The chain has TRBV9 and TRBJ2-7; D perhaps matches TRBD2 (6 bases). Per germline, CDR1 SGDLS and CDR2 YYNGEE. This CDR3 is built from 14 residues. V gave up 3 bases and J gave up 0 bases, with 10 bases separating them. CDR3 sequence (DNA): TGTGCCAGCAGCGCCGGGGACTTCTCCTACGAGCAGTACTTC. It yields the protein CASSAGDFSYEQYF.

This clonotype was counted a few times. The chain uses TRBV12-3 or TRBV12-4 and TRBJ1-1, with D possibly TRBD1 on 5 matching bases. The CDR3 is 11 residues long. The V end was cut by 5 bases, the J end by 11 bases, with 12 bases between. CDR3 in DNA: TGTGCCAGCAGTCCCCGGGCAGGGGCTTTCTTT. Translating it yields CASSPRAGAFF.

This clonotype was seen ten or more times. V usage is TRBV9 and J usage is TRBJ1-6, with D perhaps TRBD1 (5 bases). The germline V gene encodes CDR1 SGDLS and CDR2 YYNGEE. V dropped 0 bases and J dropped 9 bases, with 13 bases sitting between them. This CDR3 has 15 amino acids. The CDR3 region is CASSVGGLQVSPLHF. CDR3 in DNA: TGTGCCAGCAGCGTAGGGGGACTTCAGGTTTCACCCCTCCACTTT. Looking up the rest from reference TRBV9 and TRBJ1-6 gives the full variable domain: DSGVTQTPKHLITATGQRVTLRCSPRSGDLSVYWYQQSLDQGLQFLIQYYNGEERAKGNILERFSAQQFPDLHSELNLSSLELGDSALYFCASSVGGLQVSPLHFGNGTRLTVT.

The gene calls are TRBV7-9 and TRBJ2-3, with 10 bases matching TRBD2. The J segment lost 0 bases and the V segment lost 4 bases, leaving 1 base of the junction unmatched. Germline V gives CDR1 SEHNR, CDR2 FQNEAQ (reference sequence). The CDR3 is 15 amino acids. The CDR3 protein is CASSSSGSSTDTQYF. The CDR3 nucleotides read TGTGCCAGCAGCTCTAGCGGGAGTAGCACAGATACGCAGTATTTT.

The table lists this clonotype with a few counts. The chain is built from TRBV6-1 and TRBJ1-5; the D is unclear. This CDR3 is 14 amino acids long. V lost 4 bases and J lost 2, with 9 bases in between. Germline CDR1 is MNHNS and CDR2 is SASEGT. CDR3 sequence: CASSGLRGNQPQHF. Written as DNA, the CDR3 is TGTGCCAGCAGTGGACTGAGGGGCAATCAGCCCCAGCATTTT.

This clonotype was seen a handful of times. The chain couples TRBV5-1 to TRBJ1-4, with no clear D. The CDR3 length is 17 residues. Per germline, CDR1 SGHRS and CDR2 YFSETQ. The ends were cut back, 0 bases at V and 5 bases at J, with 17 bases in the middle. CDR3 residues: CASSLAPRLRENEKLFF. CDR3 nucleotide sequence: TGCGCCAGCAGCTTGGCCCCCCGTTTGAGGGAAAATGAAAAACTGTTTTTT.

This rearrangement joins TRBV27 to TRBJ2-5; 8 bases are a match to TRBD1. V trimming: 3 bases; J trimming: 1 base; junction bases outside the gene matches: 4. Per the germline V gene, CDR1 is MNHEY and CDR2 is SMNVEV (reference sequence). The CDR3 has 15 amino acids. The CDR3 DNA reads as TGTGCCAGCAGTTTTTCAGGGGGCGGCCAAGAGACCCAGTACTTC. It encodes CASSFSGGGQETQYF.

Many counts were recorded for this clonotype. This chain joins TRBV20-1 and TRBJ2-7; 7 bases fit TRBD2. The CDR3 consists of 14 residues. Germline CDR1 DFQATT, CDR2 SNEGSKA (reference sequence). V dropped 5 bases and J dropped 3; count of bases not matched to a gene: 10. CDR3 bases: TGCAGTGCTCATACCCTAGCGGAGAGCTACGAGCAGTACTTC. Its protein product is CSAHTLAESYEQYF.

The chain combines TRBV12-3 or TRBV12-4 with TRBJ1-6, with a tentative D call TRBD1 (5 bases). V was clipped by 2 bases and J by 9 bases, with 17 bases between them. The CDR3 extends over 16 amino acids. The CDR3 DNA reads TGTGCCAGCAGTTTAAGCCCCCCAGGGCTCGGTTCACCCCTCCACTTT. It is translated as CASSLSPPGLGSPLHF.

The chain links TRBV20-1 to TRBJ1-5; TRBD1 might be the D (5 bases). The V end was cut by 2 bases, the J end by 2 bases, with 10 bases between. This CDR3 is 14 amino acids long. Germline CDR1 reads DFQATT; CDR2 reads SNEGSKA (reference sequence). CDR3 bases: TGCAGTGCTAGACTAGGGGAAGGCAATCAGCCCCAGCATTTT. Translation gives CSARLGEGNQPQHF.

In its sample, this clonotype was seen many times. This chain uses TRBV5-1 with TRBJ1-1; D is ambiguous. Germline V lookup: CDR1 SGHRS, CDR2 YFSETQ. The ends were cut back, 0 bases at V and 3 bases at J, with 12 bases in the middle. This CDR3 is built from 15 residues. The CDR3 DNA sequence: TGCGCCAGCAGCTTGGCCCCCTCCCCGGACACTGAAGCTTTCTTT. Its protein is CASSLAPSPDTEAFF.

The sample holds a few counts of this clonotype. The chain recombines TRBV6-5 with TRBJ2-3; TRBD2 might be the D (5 bases). Germline V gene sequence: CDR1 MNHEY, CDR2 SVGAGI. The CDR3 is made up of 16 amino acids. The V and J ends lost 0 bases and 1 base respectively, with 11 bases between them. The CDR3, as DNA: TGTGCCAGCAGTTACTCGGGGTCTAGCCGCACAGATACGCAGTATTTT. It codes for CASSYSGSSRTDTQYF.

The chain couples TRBV4-1 to TRBJ2-1, with TRBD2 matching 10 bases. Trimming cost V 4 bases and J 0 bases; bases outside gene matches: 6. The CDR3 is made up of 17 amino acids. CDR1 is MGHRA and CDR2 is YSYEKL in the germline V gene. The CDR3 sequence is CASSPAGLAISYNEQFF. The CDR3 DNA follows: TGCGCCAGCAGCCCCGCGGGACTAGCGATCTCCTACAATGAGCAGTTCTTC.

The chain has TRBV12-3 or TRBV12-4 and TRBJ2-5; a possible D gene is TRBD1 (5 bases). Trimming left V 6 bases short and J 9 bases short, with 11 bases between. This CDR3 has 11 amino acids. The CDR3 is CASSILGAQYF. The CDR3 region has the DNA TGTGCCAGCAGCATTCTAGGGGCCCAGTACTTC.